The T cell receptor (beta chain) under discussion was sequenced for a study of cytomegalovirus exposure and HLA in healthy donors. Study-wide results and caveats: A later analysis, which compared TCR beta chains of equal frequency, found the HLA-associated ones more clonally expanded. Presence/absence results assume similar sequencing depth per donor, which may not hold. Some public TCRs appeared in many individuals, while most sequences were rare. Beyond CMV serostatus, there was no information to go on about immune exposure.

Trimming stripped 2 bases from V and 5 bases from J, with 9 bases between. Germline CDR1 and CDR2: MGHRA and YSYEKL. This CDR3 region has 13 residues. As for this clone: Its antigen is undetermined.

PCR involved 60 Vbeta and 13 Jbeta primers. TCRdb keeps only in-frame clones here, not all; method: immunoSEQ multiplex PCR. This sample has under 200,000 clones, with approximately 80% found just once. Sequencing was done on a sample of PBMCs. This chain connects TRBV4-1 to TRBJ1-1; D unresolved. This TCR was recovered from a man aged 50-60 years in good health and CMV-seropositive. The CDR3 region is CASSQSRITEAFF. In DNA form, the CDR3 reads TGCGCCAGCAGCCAAAGCCGAATTACTGAAGCTTTCTTT.